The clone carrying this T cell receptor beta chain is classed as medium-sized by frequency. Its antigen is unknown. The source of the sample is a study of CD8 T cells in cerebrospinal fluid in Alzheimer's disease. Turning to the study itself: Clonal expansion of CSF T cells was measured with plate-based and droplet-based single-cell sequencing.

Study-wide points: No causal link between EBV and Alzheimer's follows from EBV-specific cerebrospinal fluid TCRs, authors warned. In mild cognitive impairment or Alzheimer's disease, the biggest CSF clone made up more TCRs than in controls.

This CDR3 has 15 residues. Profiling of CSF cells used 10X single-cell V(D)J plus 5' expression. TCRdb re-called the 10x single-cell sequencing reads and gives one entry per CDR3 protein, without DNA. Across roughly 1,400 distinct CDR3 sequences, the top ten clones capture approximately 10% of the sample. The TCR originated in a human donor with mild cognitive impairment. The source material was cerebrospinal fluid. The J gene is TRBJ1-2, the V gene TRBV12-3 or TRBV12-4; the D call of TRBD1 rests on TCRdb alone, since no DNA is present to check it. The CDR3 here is CASRKTGSTLYGYTF.